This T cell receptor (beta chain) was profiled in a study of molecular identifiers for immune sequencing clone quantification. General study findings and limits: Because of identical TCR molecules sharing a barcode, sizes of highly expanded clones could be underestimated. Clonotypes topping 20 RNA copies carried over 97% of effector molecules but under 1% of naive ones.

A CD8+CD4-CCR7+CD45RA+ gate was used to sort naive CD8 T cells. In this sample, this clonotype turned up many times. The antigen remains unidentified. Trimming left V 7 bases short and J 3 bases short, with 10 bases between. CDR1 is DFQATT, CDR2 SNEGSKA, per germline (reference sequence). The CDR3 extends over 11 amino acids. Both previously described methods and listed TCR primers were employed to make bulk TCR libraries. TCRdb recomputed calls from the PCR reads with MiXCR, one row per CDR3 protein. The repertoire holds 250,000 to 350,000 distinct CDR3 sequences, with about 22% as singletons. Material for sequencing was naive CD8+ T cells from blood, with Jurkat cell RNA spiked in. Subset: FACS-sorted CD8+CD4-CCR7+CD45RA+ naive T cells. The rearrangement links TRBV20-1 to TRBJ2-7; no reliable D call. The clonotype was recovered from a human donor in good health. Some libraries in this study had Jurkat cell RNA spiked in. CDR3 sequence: CSGLSVYEQYF. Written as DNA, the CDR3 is TGCAGTGGCTTGTCGGTCTACGAGCAGTACTTC.